One sample yielded the 14 T cell receptor beta chains listed below, sequenced in a study of OX40 agonist ivuxolimab in advanced cancers. Sequenced by immunoSEQ multiplex PCR; TCRdb stores in-frame clones only, minus some. The table has 68,000 or so clones, more than 80% seen once. Sequenced here: CD4+ or CD8+ T cells sorted from blood, sampled in a trial of the OX40 agonist ivuxolimab. The receptors were gathered from an adult with an advanced solid tumor such as melanoma, head and neck, liver or kidney cancer.

This clone ranks as medium-sized. The rearrangement uses TRBV5-1 and TRBJ2-7; 9 nucleotides align to TRBD2. V lost 4 bases to trimming and J lost 2 bases; unmatched junction nucleotides: 10. Per the germline V gene, CDR1 is SGHRS and CDR2 is YFSETQ. The CDR3 covers 16 residues. The CDR3 loop is CASSTQSSGVTYEQYF. The CDR3 region has the DNA TGCGCCAGCAGCACCCAATCTAGCGGGGTCACCTACGAGCAGTACTTC. The full variable domain, in which reference TRBV5-1 and TRBJ2-7 provide the parts outside the CDR3, is KAGVTQTPRYLIKTRGQQVTLSCSPISGHRSVSWYQQTPGQGLQFLFEYFSETQRNKGNFPGRFSGRQFSNSRSEMNVSTLELGDSALYLCASSTQSSGVTYEQYFGPGTRLTVT.

This chain uses TRBV5-8 with TRBJ1-1; D may be TRBD1 (5 bases). Germline V lookup: CDR1 SGHTS, CDR2 YDEGEE. This CDR3 region has 14 residues. V gave up 10 bases and J gave up 0 bases, with 16 bases separating them. CDR3 sequence reads: CALARAELNTEAFF. Here the CDR3 DNA reads TGTGCCCTTGCCAGGGCGGAACTGAACACTGAAGCTTTCTTT.

The chain is built from TRBV6-5 and TRBJ2-3; 10 bases are shared with TRBD1. The CDR3 is 14 residues long. With V trimmed by 6 bases and J by 5 bases, 5 bases remained unmatched. CDR1 is MNHEY, CDR2 SVGAGI, per germline. The CDR3 loop reads CASRRQGAGDTQYF. The DNA of the CDR3 is TGTGCCAGCAGGAGACAGGGGGCGGGAGATACGCAGTATTTT.

The chain joins TRBV7-3 to TRBJ2-3; 9 nucleotides line up with TRBD1. CDR1 and CDR2 from the germline V gene are SGHTA and FQGTGA. V lost 4 bases and J lost 3; bases outside the gene matches: 5. This CDR3 has 15 amino acids. CDR3 nucleotide sequence: TGTGCCAGCAGCTCCGGGACAGGGTTGACAGATACGCAGTATTTT. Translation: CASSSGTGLTDTQYF.

The chain joins TRBV19 to TRBJ1-2; D possibly corresponds to TRBD1 (5 bases). Germline CDR1 is LNHDA and CDR2 is SQIVND (reference sequence). The CDR3 is 14 amino acids. V lost 5 bases and J 6 bases, leaving 16 bases between the germline ends. The CDR3 region is CASSPYSGGNGYTF. The CDR3 bases are TGTGCCAGTAGTCCCTATTCGGGGGGAAATGGCTACACCTTC.

The chain employs TRBV7-9 and TRBJ1-2; TRBD1 aligns across 8 bases. This CDR3 is 15 amino acids long. Losses at the gene ends were 0 bases for V and 3 bases for J; bases not matched to a gene: 3. CDR1 is SEHNR and CDR2 is FQNEAQ in the germline V gene (reference sequence). The CDR3 loop is CASSLAQGADYGYTF. CDR3 DNA: TGTGCCAGCAGCTTAGCCCAGGGGGCAGACTATGGCTACACCTTC.

This clone appeared a few times. Here the CDR3 DNA reads TGTGCCAGCCTACCGGGACAGGGGGCGCGGAGCAATCAGCCCCAGCATTTT. This sequence encodes CASLPGQGARSNQPQHF. The chain uses TRBV18 and TRBJ1-5; 12 nucleotides line up with TRBD1. V shed 8 bases and J 1 base; nucleotides not matched to a gene: 9. Germline CDR1 reads KGHSH; CDR2 reads LQKENI. The CDR3 sequence is 17 residues long. Drawing the rest from reference TRBV18 and TRBJ1-5, the complete variable domain is NAGVMQNPRHLVRRRGQEARLRCSPMKGHSHVYWYRQLPEEGLKFMVYLQKENIIDESGMPKERFSAEFPKEGPSILRIQQVVRGDSAAYFCASLPGQGARSNQPQHFGDGTRLSIL.

The rearrangement links TRBV6-5 to TRBJ1-3, with 7 bases lining up with TRBD1. Germline V gives CDR1 MNHEY, CDR2 SVGAGI. V lost 5 bases and J lost 4; bases outside the gene matches: 8. This CDR3 has 15 residues. CDR3: CASSPFGQVGNTIYF. The CDR3 DNA reads as TGTGCCAGCAGTCCCTTTGGACAGGTGGGAAACACCATATATTTT.

J is TRBJ2-5 and V is TRBV28, with D perhaps TRBD1 (6 bases). This CDR3 is built from 13 residues. V was trimmed by 4 bases and J by 4 bases, leaving 10 bases between them. The germline gives CDR1 MDHEN, CDR2 SYDVKM. The CDR3 coding sequence is TGTGCCAGCAGTTCGACAGGCCGAGAGACCCAGTACTTC. Protein product: CASSSTGRETQYF.

This sequence joins TRBV19 and TRBJ1-6; tentatively, D is TRBD1 (6 bases). Germline V lookup: CDR1 LNHDA, CDR2 SQIVND (reference sequence). V was clipped by 7 bases and J by 8 bases, with 21 bases between them. The CDR3 consists of 16 residues. In DNA form, the CDR3 reads TGTGCCAGTACCTCGGGGGGCAGGCTGAGTGATTCACCCCTCCACTTT. Protein sequence: CASTSGGRLSDSPLHF.

This clone appeared a single time. This chain joins TRBV5-4 and TRBJ2-7; 9 bases agree with TRBD1. CDR3 size: 15 residues. Per the germline V gene, CDR1 is SGHNT and CDR2 is YYREEE (reference sequence). Germline trimming cut 4 bases from V and 5 bases from J; bases unmatched to any gene: 10. The DNA for the CDR3 is TGTGCCAGCAGCACAGACAGGGGGTCGTTCCACGAGCAGTACTTC. It yields the protein CASSTDRGSFHEQYF. Full variable domain (missing parts from reference TRBV5-4 and TRBJ2-7): ETGVTQSPTHLIKTRGQQVTLRCSSQSGHNTVSWYQQALGQGPQFIFQYYREEENGRGNFPPRFSGLQFPNYSSELNVNALELDDSALYLCASSTDRGSFHEQYFGPGTRLTVT.

The J gene is TRBJ2-3, the V gene TRBV7-9; weak D call: TRBD1 (7 bases). The CDR3 runs to 15 residues. Germline-derived CDR1 and CDR2 are SEHNR and FQNEAQ (reference sequence). V lost 5 bases and J 0 bases, leaving 12 bases between the germline ends. The CDR3 DNA follows: TGTGCCAGCAGCCCGACAGGGACTAGCACAGATACGCAGTATTTT. This sequence encodes CASSPTGTSTDTQYF.

The chain carries TRBV28 and TRBJ1-6; 7 bases agree with TRBD1. This CDR3 is built from 16 residues. The germline V gene encodes CDR1 MDHEN and CDR2 SYDVKM. J gave up 5 bases and V 4 bases, and 8 bases lay outside the gene matches. CDR3: CASSWPGGTDNSPLHF. In nucleotides, the CDR3 is TGTGCCAGCAGTTGGCCAGGGGGGACTGATAATTCACCCCTCCACTTT.

This chain uses TRBV9 with TRBJ1-6, with D possibly matching TRBD1 (6 bases). The germline CDR1 and CDR2 sequences are SGDLS and YYNGEE. V dropped 0 bases and J dropped 6 bases, with 13 bases sitting between them. The CDR3 contains 16 residues. CDR3 nucleotide sequence: TGTGCCAGCAGCGTAGCGACAGGAGAGAGTAATTCACCCCTCCACTTT. This sequence encodes CASSVATGESNSPLHF.